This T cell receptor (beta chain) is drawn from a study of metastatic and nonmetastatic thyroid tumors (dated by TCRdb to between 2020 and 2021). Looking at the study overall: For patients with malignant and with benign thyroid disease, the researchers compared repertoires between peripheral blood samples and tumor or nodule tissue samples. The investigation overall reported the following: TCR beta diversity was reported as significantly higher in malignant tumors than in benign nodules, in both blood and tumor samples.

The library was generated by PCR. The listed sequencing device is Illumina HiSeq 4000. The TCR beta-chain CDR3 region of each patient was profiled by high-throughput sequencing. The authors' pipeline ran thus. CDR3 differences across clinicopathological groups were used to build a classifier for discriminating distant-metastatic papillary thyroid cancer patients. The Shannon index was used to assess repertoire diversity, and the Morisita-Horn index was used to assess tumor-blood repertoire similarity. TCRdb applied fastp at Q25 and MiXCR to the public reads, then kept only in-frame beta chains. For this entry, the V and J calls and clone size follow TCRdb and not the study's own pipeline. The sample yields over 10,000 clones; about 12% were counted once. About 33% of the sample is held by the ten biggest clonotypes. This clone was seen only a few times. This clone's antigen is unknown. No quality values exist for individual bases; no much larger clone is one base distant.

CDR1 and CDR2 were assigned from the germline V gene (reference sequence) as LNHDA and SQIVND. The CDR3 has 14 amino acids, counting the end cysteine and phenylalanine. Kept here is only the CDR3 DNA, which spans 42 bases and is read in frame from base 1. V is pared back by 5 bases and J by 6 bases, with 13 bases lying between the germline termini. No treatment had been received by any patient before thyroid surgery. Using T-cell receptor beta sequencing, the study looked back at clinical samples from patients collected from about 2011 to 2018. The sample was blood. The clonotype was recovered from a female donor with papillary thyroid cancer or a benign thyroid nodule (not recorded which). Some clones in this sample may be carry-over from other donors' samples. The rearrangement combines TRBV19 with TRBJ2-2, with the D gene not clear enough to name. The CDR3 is CASSVAGAAGELFF. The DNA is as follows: TGTGCCAGTAGTGTAGCAGGAGCCGCCGGGGAGCTGTTTTTT.